The present TCR beta chain was sequenced within a study of blood T cell repertoires in COVID-19. In the original analysis: By means of reference gene primer amplification, nucleated cell counts were estimated. Clones were read by immunoSEQ multiplex PCR, and TCRdb kept only the in-frame ones, dropping some. V, J and clone size derive from that table, while D and trimming were established from the DNA sequence. The sample has some 70,000 clones, approximately 82% seen once. Germline assignment: CDR1 SEHNR and CDR2 FQNEAQ (reference sequence). The V and J ends lost 1 base and 5 bases respectively, with 7 bases between them. The CDR3 consists of 13 residues.

Sequenced input: peripheral blood. The TCR sequence derives from a man aged 50-59 years with active COVID-19. The gene calls are TRBV7-9 and TRBJ2-3; D is unresolved. CDR3: CASSLESLDTQYF. CDR3 DNA: TGTGCCAGCAGCTTAGAAAGCCTAGATACGCAGTATTTT.